Shown below are 22 T cell receptor beta chains from a single sample sequenced in a study of cytomegalovirus exposure and HLA in healthy donors. Primers for the PCR totalled 60 Vbeta and 13 Jbeta. Only in-frame clones appear in the TCRdb table, and some are missing; sequencing was by immunoSEQ multiplex PCR. Listed are 140,000 to 150,000 clones; around 1.6% falls within the top ten. The sequencing sample was made of PBMCs. The receptors derive from a woman aged 50 to 60 in good health and CMV-seronegative.

The chain is built from TRBV10-3 and TRBJ2-3; D is possibly TRBD1 (5 bases). The V end lost 2 bases, the J end lost 0 bases, and 15 bases lay between the germline ends. The CDR3 extends over 17 amino acids. Germline-derived CDR1 and CDR2 are ENHRY and SYGVKD. CDR3 bases: TGTGCCATCAGTGAGCCTCCGGACAAGACTAGCACAGATACGCAGTATTTT. The encoded protein is CAISEPPDKTSTDTQYF.

The genes are TRBV13 and TRBJ2-7; D gene ambiguous. Trimming took off 0 bases at V and 0 bases at J, with 9 bases between the two ends. Germline CDR1 PRHDT, CDR2 FYEKMQ (reference sequence). CDR3 length equals 15 residues. The CDR3 nucleotides read TGTGCCAGCAGCTTAGGAGACACCGCCTCCTACGAGCAGTACTTC. This codes for CASSLGDTASYEQYF.

V is TRBV5-1 and J is TRBJ1-5; 7 bases match TRBD1. The CDR3 is 14 amino acids. The V gene end was trimmed by 4 bases and the J gene end by 5 bases; junction bases not matched to a gene: 6. Germline V lookup: CDR1 SGHRS, CDR2 YFSETQ. This CDR3 reads CASSPGTDHQPQHF. CDR3 nucleotides: TGCGCCAGCAGCCCCGGGACAGATCATCAGCCCCAGCATTTT.

V and J are TRBV6-5 and TRBJ2-7; 9 nucleotides match TRBD1. Trimming at V came to 8 bases and at J to 5 bases, leaving 10 bases not matched to a gene. Germline-derived CDR1 and CDR2 are MNHEY and SVGAGI. CDR3 size: 14 residues. The CDR3 region has the DNA TGTGCCAGCCGGCCAGGACAGGGGTGGAACGAGCAGTACTTC. Encoded protein: CASRPGQGWNEQYF.

The chain combines TRBV6-5 with TRBJ2-3; D is uncertain. V was pared by 6 bases and J by 3 bases, with 13 bases between. Germline V gene data show CDR1 as MNHEY and CDR2 as SVGAGI. The CDR3 totals 14 residues. The CDR3 here is CASSVGPRTDTQYF. The DNA for the CDR3 is TGTGCCAGCAGCGTTGGCCCGAGGACAGATACGCAGTATTTT.

The chain carries TRBV4-2 and TRBJ1-5, with TRBD1 matching 10 bases. The CDR3 totals 20 residues. The ends lost 1 base at V and 1 base at J; junction bases unmatched: 13. Germline V lookup: CDR1 LGHNA, CDR2 YNFKEQ. CDR3 sequence reads: CASSQGRGGTGERSNQPQHF. CDR3 in DNA: TGTGCCAGCAGCCAAGGAAGGGGAGGGACAGGGGAGAGGAGCAATCAGCCCCAGCATTTT.

V usage is TRBV25-1 and J usage is TRBJ2-7, with TRBD1 as a possible D gene (5 bases). This CDR3 has 14 residues. V was shortened by 4 bases and J by 4 bases, with 14 bases between the two germline ends. Germline CDR1 is MGHDK and CDR2 is SYGVNS. The CDR3 here is CASSVFLPGYEQYF. In DNA, the CDR3 is TGTGCCAGCAGTGTCTTTCTTCCAGGGTACGAGCAGTACTTC.

The chain combines TRBV9 with TRBJ2-2; 7 bases are shared with TRBD1. The CDR3 loop spans 19 amino acids. Trimming took 0 bases from V and 2 from J; bases not matched to a gene: 13. Germline lookup yields CDR1 SGDLS and CDR2 YYNGEE. CDR3 protein: CASSVAVTGSGGNTGELFF. The CDR3 bases are TGTGCCAGCAGCGTAGCCGTGACAGGGAGTGGGGGAAACACCGGGGAGCTGTTTTTT.

The V gene is TRBV28, the J gene TRBJ2-5, with 7 bases lining up with TRBD1. V lost 4 bases to trimming and J lost 9 bases; unmatched junction nucleotides: 14. This CDR3 comprises 15 residues. CDR1 is MDHEN and CDR2 is SYDVKM in the germline V gene. In nucleotides, the CDR3 is TGTGCCAGCAGTTCCAGGACAGGTAGCCTCCTGGCCCAGTACTTC. It codes for CASSSRTGSLLAQYF.

CDR3 nucleotide sequence: TGTGCCAGCAGTCAAACAAACTACGAGCAGTACTTC. Translation gives CASSQTNYEQYF. The rearrangement joins TRBV6-1 to TRBJ2-7; D remains unclear. V lost 5 bases and J 3 bases, leaving 8 bases between the germline ends. The CDR3 runs to 12 residues. Germline CDR1 MNHNS, CDR2 SASEGT.

The chain joins TRBV28 to TRBJ2-3; 11 nucleotides agree with TRBD2. There are 15 residues in the CDR3. The ends lost 6 bases at V and 4 bases at J; junction bases unmatched: 6. Germline CDR1 reads MDHEN; CDR2 reads SYDVKM. In DNA, the CDR3 is TGTGCCAGCAGCAGTAGCGGGGGGGCCCCAGATACGCAGTATTTT. It is translated as CASSSSGGAPDTQYF.

The chain carries TRBV9 and TRBJ2-7, with D perhaps TRBD1 (5 bases). The CDR3 runs 15 residues. Germline assignment: CDR1 SGDLS and CDR2 YYNGEE. Trimming pared 2 bases from V and 1 base from J, leaving 13 bases between. The CDR3 protein is CASSVDREGSYEQYF. As DNA, the CDR3 is TGTGCCAGCAGCGTTGACAGAGAAGGTTCCTACGAGCAGTACTTC.

The chain has TRBV7-9 and TRBJ2-7; maybe TRBD1 (6 bases). The germline V gene has CDR1 SEHNR and CDR2 FQNEAQ (reference sequence). The CDR3 loop spans 15 amino acids. Deletions cut 5 bases from V and 2 bases from J, with 16 bases between. CDR3 bases: TGTGCCAGCAGCCCACAGACAGGAAAACCCTACGAGCAGTACTTC. Protein: CASSPQTGKPYEQYF.

This sequence joins TRBV6-6 and TRBJ2-7, with 10 bases matching TRBD1. CDR1 and CDR2 from the germline V gene are MNHNY and SVGAGI (reference sequence). V trimming: 6 bases; J trimming: 6 bases; junction bases outside the gene matches: 5. The CDR3 totals 13 residues. CDR3 sequence (DNA): TGTGCCAGCAGCCCGGGACAGGGGACCGAGCAGTACTTC. It specifies CASSPGQGTEQYF.

The chain recombines TRBV4-1 with TRBJ2-3, with 7 bases identical to TRBD2. The CDR3 runs 16 residues. V trimming: 1 base; J trimming: 3 bases; junction bases outside the gene matches: 7. Germline loops: CDR1 MGHRA, CDR2 YSYEKL. CDR3 sequence reads: CASSQVGRGRTDTQYF. Written as DNA, the CDR3 is TGCGCCAGCAGCCAAGTAGGGAGGGGCCGGACAGATACGCAGTATTTT.

The chain is built from TRBV28 and TRBJ2-1, with no clear D. V was trimmed by 9 bases and J by 5 bases, leaving 11 bases between them. Germline CDR1 and CDR2: MDHEN and SYDVKM. The CDR3 sequence is 12 residues long. CDR3 residues: CASCPPNNEQFF. The CDR3 nucleotides are TGTGCCAGTTGTCCCCCCAACAATGAGCAGTTCTTC.

The chain couples TRBV29-1 to TRBJ2-5, with D perhaps matching TRBD1 (6 bases). V was pared by 4 bases and J by 3 bases, with 18 bases between. The CDR3 spans 15 residues. Germline loops: CDR1 SQVTM, CDR2 ANQGSEA. The CDR3: CSVAYRAGMEETQYF. In DNA, the CDR3 is TGCAGCGTTGCCTACAGGGCGGGCATGGAAGAGACCCAGTACTTC.

The rearrangement uses TRBV28 and TRBJ2-7, with a possible D match to TRBD2 (5 bases). V gave up 3 bases and J gave up 2 bases, with 11 bases separating them. The CDR3 has 14 amino acids. The germline V gene encodes CDR1 MDHEN and CDR2 SYDVKM. CDR3 in amino acids: CASSFGEIAYEQYF. CDR3 sequence (DNA): TGTGCCAGCAGTTTTGGGGAGATAGCCTACGAGCAGTACTTC.

This sequence joins TRBV27 and TRBJ2-7; 9 bases map to TRBD2. The ends lost 6 bases at V and 4 bases at J; junction bases unmatched: 7. Looked up from germline, CDR1 is MNHEY and CDR2 is SMNVEV (reference sequence). The CDR3 spans 14 residues. As DNA, the CDR3 is TGTGCCAGCAGGGGCGGGGGGGCCGCGTACGAGCAGTACTTC. Its translation: CASRGGGAAYEQYF.

The V call is TRBV6-5, the J call TRBJ2-7, with a possible D match to TRBD2 (5 bases). The CDR3 loop spans 15 amino acids. Germline V gives CDR1 MNHEY, CDR2 SVGAGI. With 6 bases removed from V and 2 bases from J, the gap between germline ends came to 17 bases. CDR3 in DNA: TGTGCCAGCAGGACCCAGTGGGAGAGCGCCTACGAGCAGTACTTC. Amino acids: CASRTQWESAYEQYF.

V is TRBV2 and J is TRBJ2-1, with D perhaps TRBD1 (5 bases). V was cut by 4 bases and J by 4 bases, with 5 bases left in between. The germline CDR1 and CDR2 sequences are SNHLY and FYNNEI. This CDR3 is 12 amino acids long. CDR3 sequence: CASSGQYNEQFF. The CDR3 bases are TGTGCCAGCAGTGGACAGTACAATGAGCAGTTCTTC.

The chain employs TRBV30 and TRBJ1-2, with D uncertain. The germline V gene has CDR1 GTSNPN and CDR2 SVGIG (reference sequence). The CDR3 length is 15 residues. Trimming stripped 4 bases from V and 2 bases from J, with 17 bases between. As DNA, the CDR3 is TGTGCCTGGAAAGGCAGGCCTCACACAAACTATGGCTACACCTTC. This encodes CAWKGRPHTNYGYTF.